The subject of this entry is one TCR beta chain. This entry is derived from a study of shared clonotypes between healthy human individuals. The CDR3 spans 15 residues. With 6 bases clipped from V and 4 bases from J, the junction kept 12 bases outside the gene matches. The germline gives CDR1 MNHNS, CDR2 SASEGT. Deep-level settings were used for running the assay. Unsorted PBMC replicate PCRs used around 300 ng DNA, around 30,000 T cell genomes. The table came from immunoSEQ multiplex PCR; TCRdb's copy has only in-frame clones and leaves some out. The sample includes approximately 470,000 clones, around 73% of them seen just once.

The sequence came from a woman aged 35 to 49 in good health. Some clones in this sample may be carry-over from other donors' samples. The rearrangement uses TRBV6-1 and TRBJ2-7; 7 nucleotides align to TRBD2. Sequencing used PBMCs. As DNA, the CDR3 is TGTGCCAGCAGGCCCCGTAGAGGAGCGGGGTACGAGCAGTACTTC. Translation: CASRPRRGAGYEQYF.